Presented here are 5 T cell receptor beta chains from one specimen sequenced in a study of cytomegalovirus exposure and HLA in healthy donors. The primer mix had 60 Vbeta and 13 Jbeta primers. TCRdb's table, derived via immunoSEQ multiplex PCR, lists solely in-frame clones and lacks some. The sample includes 150,000 to 200,000 clones, roughly 80% of them seen just once. Sequenced material: PBMCs. These TCRs come from a woman aged 18-30 years in good health and CMV-seronegative.

This clone has more than one count but fewer than ten. V gene TRBV6-5 combines with J gene TRBJ2-1; TRBD2 aligns across 11 bases. The CDR3 loop spans 14 amino acids. The V segment lost 4 bases and the J segment 9 bases; nucleotides outside the gene matches: 5. Germline assignment: CDR1 MNHEY and CDR2 SVGAGI. The CDR3 region is CASSLAGGPVEQFF. Written as DNA, the CDR3 is TGTGCCAGCAGTTTAGCGGGAGGGCCTGTTGAGCAGTTCTTC.

The chain employs TRBV7-9 and TRBJ2-3; D call uncertain. Germline loops: CDR1 SEHNR, CDR2 FQNEAQ (reference sequence). The CDR3 length is 16 residues. Deletions cut 0 bases from V and 6 bases from J, with 16 bases between. CDR3 sequence (DNA): TGTGCCAGCAGCTTAGCGCTCGGTACGATCGGGGATACGCAGTATTTT. Its translation is CASSLALGTIGDTQYF.

The chain employs TRBV30 and TRBJ2-7, with D maybe TRBD1 (6 bases). Trimming pared 1 base from V and 3 bases from J, leaving 13 bases between. Germline loops: CDR1 GTSNPN, CDR2 SVGIG (reference sequence). The CDR3 extends over 14 amino acids. The CDR3: CAWSGTGSYYEQYF. CDR3 nucleotides: TGTGCCTGGAGTGGAACAGGGAGCTACTACGAGCAGTACTTC. Looking up the rest from reference TRBV30 and TRBJ2-7 gives the full variable domain: SQTIHQWPATLVQPVGSPLSLECTVEGTSNPNLYWYRQAAGRGLQLLFYSVGIGQISSEVPQNLSASRPQDRQFILSSKKLLLSDSGFYLCAWSGTGSYYEQYFGPGTRLTVT.

The CDR3 region has the DNA TGTGCCAGCAGCCGGGGACTAGCGGGAGGAATCGCGAACACCGGGGAGCTGTTTTTT. Amino acid sequence: CASSRGLAGGIANTGELFF. The V call is TRBV14, the J call TRBJ2-2; 15 bases align to TRBD2. The CDR3 is 19 amino acids. V trimming: 4 bases; J trimming: 0 bases; junction bases outside the gene matches: 6. Germline values: CDR1 SGHDN, CDR2 FVKESK.

The gene calls are TRBV15 and TRBJ2-2; 11 nucleotides align to TRBD2. The CDR3 has 19 residues. With 2 bases clipped from V and 0 bases from J, the junction kept 8 bases outside the gene matches. Germline V gene data show CDR1 as LNHNV and CDR2 as YYDKDF (reference sequence). This chain's CDR3 is CATSRRRLAGTTNTGELFF. Here the CDR3 DNA reads TGTGCCACCAGCAGACGACGACTAGCGGGAACCACGAACACCGGGGAGCTGTTTTTT.